The rows below give T cell receptor beta chains drawn from one sample of a study of blood T cell repertoires in COVID-19. Libraries were prepared by immunoSEQ multiplex PCR; TCRdb keeps only in-frame clonotypes and omits some of them. There are approximately 260,000 clones in the sample; 87% occur only once, and over 6% lies in the top ten. Sequencing used PBMCs or T cells enriched from blood (not recorded which). These receptors originate from a woman in her 30s with acute COVID-19. Each CDR3 is given with its conserved first and last residue. D genes are given only for firm matches. Clone size is given for some rows only: seen once, a few or many times, or a class if the clone is expanded.

.	TRBV24-1	TRBJ2-7	.	CATSERLKRYYEQYF	TGTGCCACCAGTGAGAGACTAAAACGCTACTACGAGCAGTACTTC
TRBD2	TRBV7-2	TRBJ2-1	.	CASSLLSAGGPHEQFF	TGTGCCAGCAGCTTACTTTCAGCGGGGGGGCCGCATGAGCAGTTCTTC
TRBD1	TRBV5-4	TRBJ1-3	.	CASSIYGQGPGNTIYF	TGTGCCAGCAGCATATATGGACAGGGTCCTGGAAACACCATATATTTT
.	TRBV5-4	TRBJ2-6	.	CASSFWGAGANVLTF	TGTGCCAGCAGCTTTTGGGGAGCTGGGGCCAACGTCCTGACTTTC
.	TRBV6-5	TRBJ1-1	.	CASSYSSGTVNTEAFF	TGTGCCAGCAGTTACTCCTCAGGAACGGTGAACACTGAAGCTTTCTTT
.	TRBV24-1	TRBJ2-1	once	CATSEAGRENEQFF	TGTGCCACCAGTGAAGCCGGGAGAGAGAATGAGCAGTTCTTC
TRBD1	TRBV5-5	TRBJ1-2	.	CASGLGQAGVYGYTF	TGTGCCAGCGGCCTGGGACAGGCTGGGGTTTATGGCTACACCTTC
TRBD1	TRBV27	TRBJ1-6	.	CASSNDRGRNSPLHF	TGTGCCAGCAGTAACGACAGGGGTCGTAATTCACCCCTCCACTTT
TRBD2	TRBV5-1	TRBJ2-5	.	CASSLALADQETQYF	TGCGCCAGCAGCTTGGCCCTAGCGGATCAAGAGACCCAGTACTTC
TRBD1	TRBV4-2	TRBJ2-2	.	CASSQENPGTGMAGELFF	TGTGCCAGCAGCCAAGAAAATCCCGGGACAGGGATGGCCGGGGAGCTGTTTTTT
TRBD1	TRBV5-6	TRBJ1-2	.	CASSFDSGTGDGYTF	TGTGCCAGCAGCTTTGATTCAGGGACAGGGGATGGCTACACCTTC
.	TRBV9	TRBJ2-1	.	CASSVVANPEYNEQFF	TGTGCCAGCAGCGTAGTAGCAAACCCAGAGTACAATGAGCAGTTCTTC
.	TRBV5-1	TRBJ2-1	few	CASHIGQIAVHEQFF	TGCGCCAGCCACATAGGACAGATAGCCGTTCATGAGCAGTTCTTC
.	TRBV10-3	TRBJ2-5	.	CAISEVADQETQYF	TGTGCCATCAGTGAGGTAGCGGACCAAGAGACCCAGTACTTC
.	TRBV28	TRBJ1-5	.	CASFQGAGQNQPQHF	TGTGCCAGCTTCCAGGGAGCGGGTCAGAATCAGCCCCAGCATTTT
TRBD1	TRBV18	TRBJ1-6	.	CASSRDSFNSPLHF	TGTGCCAGCTCAAGGGACAGCTTTAATTCACCCCTCCACTTT
TRBD2	TRBV18	TRBJ2-5	.	CASSPQPGLAGQETQYF	TGTGCCAGCTCACCGCAGCCGGGACTAGCGGGGCAAGAGACCCAGTACTTC
.	TRBV18	TRBJ2-2	.	CASSQRQASNTGELFF	TGTGCCAGCTCACAGAGACAGGCCTCGAACACCGGGGAGCTGTTTTTT
.	TRBV9	TRBJ1-1	.	CASSVEESVGGLETEAFF	TGTGCCAGCAGCGTAGAGGAATCGGTCGGGGGGCTGGAAACTGAAGCTTTCTTT
TRBD1	TRBV2	TRBJ2-7	few	CASSEMGQGYEQYF	TGTGCCAGCAGTGAAATGGGACAGGGCTACGAGCAGTACTTC
.	TRBV28	TRBJ2-7	.	CASSSQTGSSYEQYF	TGTGCCAGCAGTTCGCAGACAGGTTCCTCCTACGAGCAGTACTTC
TRBD2	TRBV10-3	TRBJ2-7	.	CAISESGTSGEYEQYF	TGTGCCATCAGTGAGTCTGGCACTAGCGGGGAGTACGAGCAGTACTTC
TRBD1	TRBV30	TRBJ1-2	once	CAWGTGSGSYGYTF	TGTGCCTGGGGGACAGGGTCGGGATCCTATGGCTACACCTTC
.	TRBV28	TRBJ1-2	few	CASSLAGRESSGYTF	TGTGCCAGCAGTTTAGCGGGACGAGAATCCTCTGGCTACACCTTC
TRBD1	TRBV5-4	TRBJ2-2	.	CASSLASGTGGSGELFF	TGTGCCAGCAGCTTGGCCTCCGGGACAGGGGGTTCCGGGGAGCTGTTTTTT
TRBD1	TRBV6-1	TRBJ1-2	.	CASSEAQGAYGYTF	TGTGCCAGCAGTGAAGCCCAGGGGGCGTATGGCTACACCTTC
TRBD2	TRBV6-5	TRBJ2-1	.	CASRLQGLEFF	TGTGCCAGCAGGCTACAGGGACTAGAGTTCTTC
.	TRBV5-5	TRBJ1-5	once	CASSGQSNQPQHF	TGTGCCAGCAGTGGACAGAGTAATCAGCCCCAGCATTTT
TRBD2	TRBV7-2	TRBJ2-7	.	CASRWTSASSYEQYF	TGTGCCAGCAGGTGGACTAGCGCCAGCTCCTACGAGCAGTACTTC
TRBD2	TRBV5-1	TRBJ2-7	.	CASSIGTRSYEQYF	TGCGCCAGCAGCATCGGGACTAGATCTTACGAGCAGTACTTC
.	TRBV21-1	TRBJ2-2	.	CAIKGTTEPGQNTGELFF	TGTGCCATCAAAGGAACTACAGAACCGGGACAAAACACCGGGGAGCTGTTTTTT
.	TRBV23-1	TRBJ2-6	once	CASSPVMPGSGANVLTF	TGCGCCAGCAGTCCTGTTATGCCGGGCTCTGGGGCCAACGTCCTGACTTTC
TRBD1	TRBV4-1	TRBJ2-7	.	CASSPPQGARGEQYF	TGCGCCAGCAGCCCCCCGCAGGGGGCAAGAGGCGAGCAGTACTTC
.	TRBV5-1	TRBJ2-5	.	CASRAGLQETQYF	TGCGCCAGCAGGGCGGGGTTACAAGAGACCCAGTACTTC
TRBD2	TRBV7-2	TRBJ2-4	.	CASSLISGSAKNIQYF	TGTGCCAGCAGCTTGATTAGCGGGAGTGCCAAAAACATTCAGTACTTC
.	TRBV18	TRBJ1-5	.	CASSQGLQGKRQPQHF	TGTGCCAGCTCGCAGGGCTTGCAGGGAAAAAGGCAGCCCCAGCATTTT
.	TRBV15	TRBJ2-5	.	CATSRNPGQKETQYF	TGTGCCACCAGCCGAAATCCGGGTCAGAAAGAGACCCAGTACTTC
.	TRBV28	TRBJ1-2	.	CASSLLTDYGYTF	TGTGCCAGCAGTTTGTTGACAGACTATGGCTACACCTTC
.	TRBV9	TRBJ1-1	many	CANHSGPRGAFF	TGTGCCAATCACAGCGGGCCCCGGGGAGCTTTCTTT
.	TRBV6-5	TRBJ2-3	.	CASTLTDTQYF	TGTGCCAGCACACTCACAGATACGCAGTATTTT
TRBD1	TRBV27	TRBJ2-7	.	CASSLQGTGAKEQYF	TGTGCCAGCAGTTTACAAGGGACAGGGGCGAAGGAGCAGTACTTC